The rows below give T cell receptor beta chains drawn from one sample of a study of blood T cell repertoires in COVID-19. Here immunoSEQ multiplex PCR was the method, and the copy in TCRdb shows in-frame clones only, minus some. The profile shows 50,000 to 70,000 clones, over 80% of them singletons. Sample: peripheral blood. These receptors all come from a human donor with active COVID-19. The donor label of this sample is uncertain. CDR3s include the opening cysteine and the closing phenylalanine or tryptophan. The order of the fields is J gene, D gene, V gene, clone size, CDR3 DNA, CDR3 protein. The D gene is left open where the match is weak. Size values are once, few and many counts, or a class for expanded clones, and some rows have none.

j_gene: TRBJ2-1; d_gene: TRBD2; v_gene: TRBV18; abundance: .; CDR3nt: TGTGCCAGCTCACCACTAGCGGGGGCCCACAATGAGCAGTTCTTC; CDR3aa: CASSPLAGAHNEQFF
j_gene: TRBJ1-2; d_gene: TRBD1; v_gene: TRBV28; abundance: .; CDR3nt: TGTGCCAGCAGTTTGCAGGGGGCGCGTAACTATGGCTACACCTTC; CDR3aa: CASSLQGARNYGYTF
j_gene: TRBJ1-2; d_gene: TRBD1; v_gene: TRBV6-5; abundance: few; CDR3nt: TGTGCCAGCAGCTGGGACAGGGCCTATGGCTACACCTTC; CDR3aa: CASSWDRAYGYTF
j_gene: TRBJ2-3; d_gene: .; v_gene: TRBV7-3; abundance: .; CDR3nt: TGTGCCAGCAGCTTAAAGACCGAGGGTACGCAGTATTTT; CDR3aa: CASSLKTEGTQYF
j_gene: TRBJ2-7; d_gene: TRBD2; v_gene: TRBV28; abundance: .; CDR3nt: TGTGCCAGCACCCGGACTAGCAGATCCTACGAGCAGTACTTC; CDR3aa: CASTRTSRSYEQYF
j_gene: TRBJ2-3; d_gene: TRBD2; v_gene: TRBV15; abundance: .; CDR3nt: TGTGCCACCAGCAGAGGAGGGGAGGGGAAGGGAGGTACGCAGTATTTT; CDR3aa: CATSRGGEGKGGTQYF
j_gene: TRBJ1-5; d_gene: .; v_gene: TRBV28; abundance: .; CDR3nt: TGTGCCAGCCTACATGGGAGCCGTCGTCAGCCCCAGCATTTT; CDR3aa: CASLHGSRRQPQHF
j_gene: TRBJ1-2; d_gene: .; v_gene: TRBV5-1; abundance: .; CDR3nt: TGCGCCAGCAGCTCCGATTCGGGGGTGGGGACCTTC; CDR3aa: CASSSDSGVGTF
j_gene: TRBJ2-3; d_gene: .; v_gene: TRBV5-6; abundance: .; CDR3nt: TGTGCCAGCAGCCCCGGGACTTTAGATACGCAGTATTTT; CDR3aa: CASSPGTLDTQYF
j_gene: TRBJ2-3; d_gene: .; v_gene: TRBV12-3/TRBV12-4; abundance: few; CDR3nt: TGTGCCAGCAGCTTTAGCACAGATACGCAGTATTTT; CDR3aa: CASSFSTDTQYF
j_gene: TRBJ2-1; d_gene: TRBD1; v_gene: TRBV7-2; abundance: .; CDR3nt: TGTGCCAGCAGCTTATCCGGGACAGGGGCGCGGGATGAGCAGTTCTTC; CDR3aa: CASSLSGTGARDEQFF
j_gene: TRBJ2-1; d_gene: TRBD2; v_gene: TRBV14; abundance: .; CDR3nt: TGTGCCAGCAGCCTCTTAGCGGGATACAATGAGCAGTTCTTC; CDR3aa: CASSLLAGYNEQFF
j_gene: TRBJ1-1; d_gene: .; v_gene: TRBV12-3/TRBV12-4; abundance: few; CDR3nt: TGTGCCAGCAGGCCGGGAGGGAACACTGAAGCTTTCTTT; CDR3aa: CASRPGGNTEAFF
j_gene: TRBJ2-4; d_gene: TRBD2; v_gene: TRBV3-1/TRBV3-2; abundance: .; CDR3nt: TGTGCCAGCAGGGAGGCGGGAGTAGACATTCAGTACTTC; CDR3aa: CASREAGVDIQYF